This entry lists 12 T cell receptor beta chains sequenced from one sample in a study of T cell repertoires in cytomegalovirus infection (dated by TCRdb to between 2018 and 2021). The sample's treatment or condition, from its label and the paper: in vitro stimulation with specific CMV peptide epitopes to enrich CMV-specific T cells. These receptors' antigens are unknown. Sequencing was carried out with an Illumina HiSeq 1500. TCRdb took the public reads, trimmed them with fastp at Q25, ran MiXCR for clone calling and kept in-frame beta chains. Merged by CDR3 protein, the rows form single entries marked with the most common genes and DNA. Here the sample has some 800,000 distinct CDR3 sequences; about 33% occur a single time. Together, the top ten hold around 11% of the sample. Sequencing used cultured CD8+ T cells from PBMCs, obtained from culture after CMV antigen stimulation. These receptor sequences come from a human donor in good health (CMV status not recorded). Some clones in this sample may be carry-over from other donors' samples.

This clonotype was detected once. The V and J genes are TRBV6-1 and TRBJ1-2; no definite D call. This CDR3 has 13 amino acids. Trimming stripped 6 bases from V and 6 bases from J, with 14 bases between. CDR1 is MNHNS and CDR2 is SASEGT in the germline V gene. Here the CDR3 DNA reads TGTGCCAGCAGCCTCGACCCAGACAATGGCTACACCTTC. This encodes CASSLDPDNGYTF.

This clonotype was seen many times. Written as DNA, the CDR3 is TGTGCCAGCAGCTTAGATGGACTCCTGTACGTC. This encodes CASSLDGLLYV. V usage is TRBV7-2 and J usage is TRBJ2-7; D might be TRBD2 (5 bases). Germline V gives CDR1 SGHTA, CDR2 FQGNSA. The CDR3 is 11 residues long. The V and J ends lost 1 base and 12 bases respectively, with 10 bases between them.

The chain carries TRBV27 and TRBJ1-2; TRBD1 is a possible D gene (6 bases). The germline CDR1 and CDR2 sequences are MNHEY and SMNVEV (reference sequence). CDR3 length: 14 residues. The V gene lost 5 bases and the J gene lost 4 bases, with 14 bases spanning the gap. CDR3 sequence: CASSKGGLIYGYTF. DNA for the CDR3: TGTGCCAGCAGTAAGGGGGGTTTGATCTATGGCTACACCTTC.

This clonotype was detected many times. The chain couples TRBV7-8 to TRBJ2-4, with no clear D. V was pared by 5 bases and J by 1 base, with 12 bases between. Per the germline V gene, CDR1 is SGHVS and CDR2 is FQNEAQ. The CDR3 sequence is 15 residues long. The CDR3 here is CASSVDLRAKNIQYF. CDR3 bases: TGTGCCAGCAGCGTAGACCTGCGGGCCAAAAACATTCAGTACTTC.

This chain uses TRBV7-9 with TRBJ1-2; 7 nucleotides align to TRBD1. This CDR3 has 16 residues. J was trimmed by 6 bases and V by 4 bases; bases with no gene match: 14. CDR1 and CDR2 from the germline V gene are SEHNR and FQNEAQ (reference sequence). CDR3 bases: TGTGCCAGCAGCTCCGTAGACAGGGTTCGTACGGATGGCTACACCTTC. It yields the protein CASSSVDRVRTDGYTF.

This chain links TRBV7-6 with TRBJ2-2; D possibly uses TRBD1 or TRBD2 (6 bases each). Trimming removed 1 base from V and 6 bases from J, with 18 bases in between. Germline values: CDR1 SGHVS, CDR2 FNYEAQ. There are 17 residues in the CDR3. The chain's CDR3 is CASSLVRGADVAGELFF. The CDR3 DNA sequence: TGTGCCAGCAGCTTAGTGAGGGGGGCAGACGTTGCCGGGGAGCTGTTTTTT.

In this sample, this clonotype turned up a few times. This chain connects TRBV10-3 to TRBJ2-7; the D gene is possibly TRBD1 (6 bases). The CDR3 length is 12 residues. Germline-derived CDR1 and CDR2 are ENHRY and SYGVKD. V was pared by 7 bases and J by 4 bases, with 11 bases between. The CDR3 region has the DNA TGTGCCATCAAGGACAGAAGGTACGAGCAGTACGTC. Its translation: CAIKDRRYEQYV.

The chain joins TRBV11-3 to TRBJ1-1; unclear D gene. Germline CDR1 SGHNT, CDR2 YENEEA. Trimming shortened V by 5 bases and J by 3 bases, and 25 bases separated the two germline ends. This CDR3 spans 18 amino acids. This CDR3 is CASSPAGSGYPGDTEAFF. The CDR3 coding sequence is TGTGCCAGCAGCCCGGCCGGGTCCGGGTATCCCGGAGACACTGAAGCTTTCTTT.

This clonotype was observed a handful of times. The V and J genes are TRBV19 and TRBJ1-1, with 8 bases lining up with TRBD1. The CDR3 has 17 residues. Germline CDR1 is LNHDA and CDR2 is SQIVND (reference sequence). The ends lost 8 bases at V and 2 bases at J; junction bases unmatched: 16. The CDR3 coding sequence is TGTGCCAGTCGAATCACTCAGGGGGCGAAGATTAACACTGAAGCTTTCTTT. Its protein product is CASRITQGAKINTEAFF. The full variable domain, its missing parts supplied by reference TRBV19 and TRBJ1-1, is DGGITQSPKYLFRKEGQNVTLSCEQNLNHDAMYWYRQDPGQGLRLIYYSQIVNDFQKGDIAEGYSVSREKKESFPLTVTSAQKNPTAFYLCASRITQGAKINTEAFFGQGTRLTVV.

This clonotype occurred a few times. The CDR3 reads CASSAGFEQYF. CDR3 DNA sequence: TGTGCCAGCAGTGCAGGGTTCGAGCAGTACTTC. The chain uses TRBV5-6 and TRBJ2-7; the D gene is possibly TRBD1 (5 bases). V shed 5 bases and J shed 6 bases, with 9 bases lying between them. The CDR3 has 11 residues. Germline V lookup: CDR1 SGHDT, CDR2 YYEEEE.

Only a few counts were recorded for this clonotype. Since a much larger clone is just one base distant, this may be a read error. The genes are TRBV4-1 and TRBJ1-5; the D gene is possibly TRBD1 (5 bases). Trimming shortened V by 1 base and J by 2 bases, and 6 bases separated the two germline ends. The CDR3 spans 14 residues. Per germline, CDR1 MGHRA and CDR2 YSYEKL. CDR3 nucleotide sequence: TGCGCCAGCAGCCAAGGACAGCGCAATCAGCCCCAGCATTTT. Translating it yields CASSQGQRNQPQHF.

The rearrangement links TRBV2 to TRBJ1-1; 8 nucleotides align to TRBD1. Germline CDR1 SNHLY, CDR2 FYNNEI. The junction had 6 bases not matched to a gene; V was cut back by 10 bases and J by 8 bases. There are 11 residues in the CDR3. The CDR3 here is CAIWDRTEAFF. CDR3 bases: TGTGCCATTTGGGACAGGACGGAAGCTTTCTTT.